This TCR beta chain was identified in a study of T-cell reconstitution after alpha-beta-depleted transplantation in children. Study outcomes and limitations: About two months after transplant, alpha-beta T cells reportedly came from several hundred expanded graft clones.

Germline-derived CDR1 and CDR2 are DFQATT and SNEGSKA (reference sequence). V was shortened by 6 bases and J by 4 bases, with 25 bases between the two germline ends. The CDR3 covers 18 residues. This clonotype has just a few counts. Its antigen is unknown. Unique molecular identifiers tagged the TCRbeta library. Each CDR3 protein gets one entry after TCRdb re-called the PCR reads with MiXCR. The data show around 670,000 distinct CDR3 sequences, about 12% seen once. The sequence was obtained from a girl aged 2-10 years with congenital amegakaryocytic thrombocytopenia, due to receive a stem cell transplant. The sample was PBMCs, taken before TCRalphabeta/CD19-depleted stem cell transplant. V is TRBV20-1 and J is TRBJ2-6; D remains ambiguous. The CDR3 nucleotides read TGCAGTGCCAAGCCGGGCCTCCTCCCTTTAGCAGGGGCCAACGTCCTGACTTTC. Encoded protein: CSAKPGLLPLAGANVLTF.